The 12 T cell receptor beta chains listed next were all sequenced from one sample in a study of T cells expressing NK-cell markers. From the 5' RACE reads, TCRdb lists one entry per CDR3 protein and no DNA. The table lists roughly 430,000 distinct CDR3 sequences. Specimen: blood T cells: a sorted CD56 or NKG2C T cell subset, CD4+ or CD8+ T cells, or bulk PBMC T cells (not recorded which). The receptors shown here come from a woman aged 18 to 75 in good health.

This sequence joins TRBV20-1 and TRBJ2-3. CDR3 length: 11 amino acids. Germline V gene data show CDR1 as DFQATT and CDR2 as SNEGSKA (reference sequence). The CDR3 sequence: CSARHTDTQYF.

This chain connects TRBV11-2 to TRBJ2-5; TCRdb reports TRBD1, a call that lacks DNA to check it against. Germline V gene data show CDR1 as SGHAT and CDR2 as FQNNGV. The CDR3 consists of 15 residues. The CDR3 protein is CASSLGGSPGETQYF.

The chain employs TRBV7-9 and TRBJ2-4; TCRdb designates TRBD1, a call that cannot be tested without DNA. Germline CDR1 SEHNR, CDR2 FQNEAQ (reference sequence). The CDR3 consists of 14 residues. CDR3 in amino acids: CASSPGGAGNIQYF.

The V and J genes are TRBV28 and TRBJ2-1. This CDR3 has 14 residues. Germline CDR1 is MDHEN and CDR2 is SYDVKM. The CDR3 sequence is CASSLTTWNNEQFF.

The chain couples TRBV28 to TRBJ2-5; TCRdb calls TRBD1, which cannot be checked without DNA. CDR3 length: 15 residues. Germline loops: CDR1 MDHEN, CDR2 SYDVKM. The CDR3 here is CASSWGVTVQETQYF. The full variable domain, in which reference TRBV28 and TRBJ2-5 provide the parts outside the CDR3, is DVKVTQSSRYLVKRTGEKVFLECVQDMDHENMFWYRQDPGLGLRLIYFSYDVKMKEKGDIPEGYSVSREKKERFSLILESASTNQTSMYLCASSWGVTVQETQYFGPGTRLLVL.

The gene calls are TRBV20-1 and TRBJ2-1; the TCRdb call, TRBD2, lacks DNA for checking. This CDR3 contains 15 residues. Germline lookup yields CDR1 DFQATT and CDR2 SNEGSKA (reference sequence). This CDR3 is CSAPSSSDNYNEQFF.

The CDR3: CASSLEDVATHYGYTF. V is TRBV7-2 and J is TRBJ1-2. The length of the CDR3 is 16 residues. The germline V gene has CDR1 SGHTA and CDR2 FQGNSA.

This chain connects TRBV20-1 to TRBJ2-3; absent DNA, TCRdb's TRBD1 call cannot be checked. Looked up from germline, CDR1 is DFQATT and CDR2 is SNEGSKA (reference sequence). The CDR3 totals 14 residues. CDR3 in amino acids: CSARGLPLGGTQYF.

The rearrangement uses TRBV19 and TRBJ2-2; the D gene TCRdb calls, TRBD1, cannot be checked with no DNA. CDR1 is LNHDA and CDR2 is SQIVND in the germline V gene (reference sequence). The CDR3 runs to 14 residues. CDR3 amino acids: CASRPGTETGELFF.

The rearrangement links TRBV7-2 to TRBJ2-4; TCRdb returns TRBD1, unconfirmable since there is no DNA. This CDR3 spans 13 amino acids. Germline V CDR1 and CDR2: SGHTA, FQGNSA. The CDR3 loop reads CASSPLGSGASYF.

The genes are TRBV7-2 and TRBJ2-3. The CDR3 has 14 amino acids. Looked up from germline, CDR1 is SGHTA and CDR2 is FQGNSA. This CDR3 reads CASSLAPYTDTQYF.

The chain recombines TRBV11-2 with TRBJ2-4; TCRdb indicates TRBD1, and absent DNA this call remains unverified. CDR1 is SGHAT, CDR2 FQNNGV, per germline. This CDR3 spans 18 amino acids. This CDR3 is CASSRTPGQTLAKNIQYF.